This TCR beta chain was identified during a study of a mutant IDH1 vaccine in newly diagnosed glioma. At the level of the study: The treated group averaged about 41 years old and was roughly 62% male, around 38% female. Most had both radiotherapy and temozolomide beforehand; others had only one.

As to this clone: Its cognate antigen is unknown.

Study-level points and caveats: Pseudoprogression showed no apparent link to changes in top peripheral T cell clonotypes.

Measured with immunoSEQ multiplex PCR; TCRdb has only the in-frame clones, and not every one. The sample consists of about 30,000 clones, under 80% of them appearing once. V shed 0 bases and J shed 5 bases, with 12 bases lying between them. Germline V lookup: CDR1 SGHDT, CDR2 YYEEEE. The CDR3 has 15 residues. Time point noted: week 11, during vaccination. A 20-mer mutant IDH1 peptide at 300 ug was injected subcutaneously with topical imiquimod. This rearrangement joins TRBV5-6 to TRBJ2-1; D is unclear. This TCR was sampled from a man aged 25-40 years with glioma. This specimen consisted of PBMCs, obtained from a glioma patient whose treatment included an IDH1 peptide vaccine. DNA of the CDR3: TGTGCCAGCAGCTTGGGGTCTTGGGATAACAATGAGCAGTTCTTC. Protein product: CASSLGSWDNNEQFF.